The sequence of this TCR beta chain was determined in a study of regulatory T cells in long-lasting Graves disease. The wider study: The term persistent Graves' disease signified upward of 5 years on antithyroid drugs with positive TSH receptor antibodies.

The table lists this clonotype with many counts. No antigen is known for it. General study findings and limits: Segments TRBV28, TRBJ1-2 and TRBJ2-5 showed preferential usage in persistent disease.

Trimming left V 6 bases short and J 0 bases short, with 3 bases between. Looked up from germline, CDR1 is MDHEN and CDR2 is SYDVKM. The CDR3 extends over 12 amino acids. The sample's time point: persistent/refractory GD, antithyroid drugs over 5 years with positive TRAb. Preparation of the TCR library used RNA extracted from PBMCs. Graves' disease was diagnosed by American Thyroid Association guidelines. For TCR beta, libraries came from iRepertoire HTBI primers and Arm-PCR of CDR3 regions. Study processing details: The samples yielded fewer than 75 TRBV and more than twelve TRBJ segments. TCRdb called the multiplex PCR reads again in MiXCR, with one record for every CDR3 protein. These V and J calls are TCRdb output, not the study's own analysis. The sample includes around 400,000 distinct CDR3 sequences, 20% to 25% of them seen just once.

This specimen was peripheral blood mononuclear cells (PBMCs), taken when the disease was refractory, from a patient treated with antithyroid drugs. The gene calls are TRBV28 and TRBJ1-3; D is ambiguous. The TCR was taken from a woman in her forties with Graves disease. CDR3: CASRSSGNTIYF. The DNA for the CDR3 is TGTGCCAGCAGGTCCTCTGGAAACACCATATATTTT.